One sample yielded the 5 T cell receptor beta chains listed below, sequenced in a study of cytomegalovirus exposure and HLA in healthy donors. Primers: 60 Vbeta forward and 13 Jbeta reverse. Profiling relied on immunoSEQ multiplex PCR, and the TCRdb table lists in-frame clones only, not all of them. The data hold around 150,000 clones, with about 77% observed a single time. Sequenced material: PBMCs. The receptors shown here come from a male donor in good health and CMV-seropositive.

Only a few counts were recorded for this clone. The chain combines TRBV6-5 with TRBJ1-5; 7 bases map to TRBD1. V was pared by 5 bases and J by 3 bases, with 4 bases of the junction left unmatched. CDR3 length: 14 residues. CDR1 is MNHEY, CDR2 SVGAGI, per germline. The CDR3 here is CASSQGQANQPQHF. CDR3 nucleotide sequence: TGTGCCAGCAGTCAAGGACAGGCCAATCAGCCCCAGCATTTT.

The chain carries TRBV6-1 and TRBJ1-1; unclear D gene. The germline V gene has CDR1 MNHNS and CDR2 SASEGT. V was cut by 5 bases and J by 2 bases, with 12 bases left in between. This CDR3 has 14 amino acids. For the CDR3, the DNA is TGTGCCAGCAGTCGGACTACAGTTAACACTGAAGCTTTCTTT. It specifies CASSRTTVNTEAFF.

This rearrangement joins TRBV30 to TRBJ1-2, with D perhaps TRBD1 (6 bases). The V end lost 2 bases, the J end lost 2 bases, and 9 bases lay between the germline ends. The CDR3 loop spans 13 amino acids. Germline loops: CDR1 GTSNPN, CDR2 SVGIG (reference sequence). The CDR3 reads CAWSTGQNYGYTF. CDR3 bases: TGTGCCTGGAGTACCGGACAGAACTATGGCTACACCTTC.

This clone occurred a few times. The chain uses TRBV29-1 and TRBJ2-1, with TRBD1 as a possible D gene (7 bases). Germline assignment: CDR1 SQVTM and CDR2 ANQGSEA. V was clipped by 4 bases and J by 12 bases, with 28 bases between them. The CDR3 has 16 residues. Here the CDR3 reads CSVATSGTVKGPGQFF. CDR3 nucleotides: TGCAGCGTTGCGACTAGTGGGACAGTAAAAGGCCCAGGGCAGTTCTTC.

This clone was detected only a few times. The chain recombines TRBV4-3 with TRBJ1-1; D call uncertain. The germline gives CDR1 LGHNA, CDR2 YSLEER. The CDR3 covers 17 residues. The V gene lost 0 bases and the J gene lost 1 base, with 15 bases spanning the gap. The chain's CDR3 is CASSQDGGRVGNTEAFF. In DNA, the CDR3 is TGCGCCAGCAGCCAAGATGGAGGGAGAGTTGGGAACACTGAAGCTTTCTTT.